This T cell receptor (beta chain) derives from a study of T cell repertoires in aging, cancer and after chemotherapy. Study results and caveats: No conclusions about immunological memory after chemotherapy can be drawn from the repertoire data.

Rearranged V-D-J TRB sequences were amplified with a mixed TRB-A/B primer pool. TCRdb reanalysed the multiplex PCR reads using MiXCR and keeps one entry per CDR3 protein. The sample consists of 2,000 to 2,500 distinct CDR3 sequences, approximately 22% of them appearing once. In its sample, this clonotype is medium-sized. Antigen specificity is unknown. The V end was cut by 6 bases, the J end by 0 bases, with 11 bases between. The CDR3 loop spans 13 amino acids. CDR1 and CDR2 (germline): DFQATT, SNEGSKA (reference sequence). TCR beta rearrangements were amplified from peripheral blood genomic DNA. Sequencing input: blood. The rearrangement links TRBV20-1 to TRBJ1-2; perhaps TRBD1 as D (6 bases). The sequence derives from a human donor with a blood cancer. The CDR3 spells CSAAGVANYGYTF. The DNA for the CDR3 is TGCAGTGCGGCAGGGGTAGCTAACTATGGCTACACCTTC.